Listed here are 6 T cell receptor beta chains from one sample, sequenced in a study of OX40 agonist ivuxolimab in advanced cancers. The protocol was immunoSEQ multiplex PCR, while the TCRdb copy is restricted to in-frame clones and leaves out a portion. The table records roughly 20,000 clones, 65% to 85% of them present only once. This sample comprised CD4+ or CD8+ T cells sorted from blood, obtained in a trial of the OX40 agonist ivuxolimab. Source of these receptors: an adult with an advanced solid tumor such as melanoma, head and neck, liver or kidney cancer.

V usage is TRBV2 and J usage is TRBJ1-1; D is uncertain. From germline, CDR1 is SNHLY and CDR2 FYNNEI. The CDR3 consists of 11 residues. The V end was cut by 10 bases, the J end by 0 bases, with 6 bases between. As DNA, the CDR3 is TGTGCCAAAACAGTGAACACTGAAGCTTTCTTT. Translation: CAKTVNTEAFF. The variable domain in full, completed from reference TRBV2 and TRBJ1-1, reads EPEVTQTPSHQVTQMGQEVILRCVPISNHLYFYWYRQILGQKVEFLVSFYNNEISEKSEIFDDQFSVERPDGSNFTLKIRSTKLEDSAMYFCAKTVNTEAFFGQGTRLTVV.

The chain uses TRBV28 and TRBJ2-7; D remains ambiguous. The CDR3 runs to 13 residues. The germline V gene encodes CDR1 MDHEN and CDR2 SYDVKM. Between the trimmed V and J ends, which lost 5 bases and 3 bases, there was a span of 11 bases. The CDR3 protein is CASSKTPNYEQYF. DNA for the CDR3: TGTGCCAGCAGTAAGACTCCCAACTACGAGCAGTACTTC.

This clone was seen only a few times. An end of the junction does not agree with germline; a read error may underlie this. This CDR3 reads CATSSRRGEEFF. The DNA for the CDR3 is TGTGCCACCAGCAGCCGTAGGGGGGAAGAGTTCTTC. The rearrangement joins TRBV15 to TRBJ1-2, with D possibly TRBD1 on 6 matching bases. Per germline, CDR1 LNHNV and CDR2 YYDKDF (reference sequence). This CDR3 has 12 amino acids.

The chain is built from TRBV10-3 and TRBJ1-3; unclear D gene. The germline CDR1 and CDR2 sequences are ENHRY and SYGVKD. CDR3 length equals 13 residues. V lost 7 bases, J lost 0 bases, and 7 bases lay in between. The CDR3 nucleotides read TGTGCCATCAAGATTGACTCTGGAAACACCATATATTTT. Its protein product is CAIKIDSGNTIYF.

The J gene is TRBJ2-5, the V gene TRBV7-3; tentatively, D is TRBD1 (6 bases). Germline lookup yields CDR1 SGHTA and CDR2 FQGTGA. The CDR3 runs 15 residues. V was clipped by 3 bases and J by 0 bases, with 11 bases between them. The CDR3 loop reads CASSFQRTDQETQYF. CDR3 nucleotide sequence: TGTGCCAGCAGCTTCCAAAGGACAGACCAAGAGACCCAGTACTTC.

This chain links TRBV18 with TRBJ2-1; D ambiguous. The V gene's germline CDR1 is KGHSH and CDR2 LQKENI. V gave up 2 bases and J gave up 3 bases, with 8 bases separating them. The CDR3 sequence is 14 residues long. The CDR3 nucleotides read TGTGCCAGCTCACCAGCGAGCAGCTACAATGAGCAGTTCTTC. Translating gives CASSPASSYNEQFF.